This T cell receptor beta chain was recorded in a study of cytomegalovirus exposure and HLA in healthy donors listed by TCRdb under 2017. For context, the study as a whole: According to an earlier analysis of several hundred of the donors, about 179 million T cells yielded over 90 million unique TCR beta sequences and roughly 280 Gb of sequence data. Five DR-DQ haplotypes were treated as single units for association and clustering because of strong linkage in the cohort. An early release that covered about 600 HLA-typed donors contained approximately 300 gigabases of sequencing data and around 80 million unique TCR sequences. Along with the approximately 600-subject first cohort, a separate validation cohort of over a hundred different subjects was used. The number of typed donors differed by locus: about 620-640 for A, B, C, DRB1 and DQB1; approximately 520 for DQA1; approximately 600 for DPA1; and around 450 for DPB1. Donor age, sex, ethnicity and CMV serostatus were compiled together with the repertoire data. To predict cytomegalovirus infection status, the study combined high-throughput TCR immunosequencing, statistical association of individual TCRs with disease status, and machine learning. Every repertoire in the discovery cohort had been generated on one and the same sequencing platform. The study aimed to test whether signatures of past pathogen exposure could be identified by cataloging public T cell receptors. Genome-wide SNP genotypes for about 55% of the roughly 670 donors were used in a later genetic analysis, which treated that subset as a discovery cohort. The study profiled the T cell repertoires of 500 to 800 subjects by immunosequencing and related them to cytomegalovirus serostatus. In the later analysis, no new phenotypic data were used to find candidate immune exposures; instead, reliance was placed on TCR beta sequences and their occurrence across donors. On average, about 240,000 unique TCR beta nucleotide sequences were sequenced per donor among 398 genotyped donors of the cohort, with about 19% of those sequences being non-productive. Of the roughly 390 genotyped donors, roughly 80% were placed in the genetic ancestry cluster associated with self-reported Caucasian donors. Both class I and class II loci were covered by HLA typing, at four-digit resolution. An earlier analysis of approximately 580 of the donors used high-throughput TCR beta sequencing to judge whether each TCR beta V gene segment behaved as functional or pseudogenic. To study patterns of TCR occurrence, a later analysis re-analyzed previously published TCR beta repertoires from 650 to 750 donors and added high-resolution HLA genotyping.

The library was generated by the immunoSEQ multiplex PCR assay. A mixture of 60 forward primers for TCR Vbeta segments and 13 reverse primers for TCR Jbeta segments was used in the multiplex PCR. A multiplex PCR assay on genomic DNA amplified the CDR3 region of rearranged TCR beta genes. Amplified TCR beta libraries were sequenced as 87-base-pair reads on the Illumina HiSeq System. The original pipeline was this. In a later analysis, tens of millions of unique TCR beta chains were counted across the 650 to 700 repertoires, and approximately 11 million of these chains were shared by at least two donors. A nearest-neighbor algorithm error-corrected the raw reads and collapsed the reads into unique sequences, merging closely related sequences to remove PCR and sequencing errors. V, D and J gene segments were assigned by aligning CDR3 sequences to IMGT reference sequences. For a sequence to be retained, a match of at least six nucleotides was required to both a V gene segment and a J gene segment. A rearrangement counted as productive if the CDR3 had no stop codons and remained in frame with V and J, and every other rearrangement counted as non-productive. Following IMGT convention, CDR3 was defined as the stretch from the second conserved V-encoded cysteine up to the conserved J-encoded phenylalanine. The earlier analysis of a few hundred of the donors excluded any sequence lacking an unambiguous match to a single V gene segment. In an earlier analysis of several hundred of the donors, a V segment was called functional when productive rearrangements were above 56.7%, and segregating when the standard deviation between donors exceeded 5%. A statistical classification framework was built for diagnosing cytomegalovirus status from the catalog of TCR beta chain sequences. V and J gene assignment, in a later analysis, came from comparing TCR nucleotide sequences with IMGT/GENE-DB human TR gene sequences. The TCRdist pipeline was used in a later analysis to assign CDR3 sequences and most-parsimonious VDJ recombination scenarios. In a later analysis, each TCR beta chain was defined by its CDR3 amino acid sequence together with its V-gene family, and reads lacking a unique V-gene family were excluded. A later analysis removed over 500 highly shared, low-generation-probability nucleotide sequences to deal with suspected cross-contamination and a sequencing artifact. A later analysis calculated a clonal expansion index for each public chain from normalized within-repertoire ranks of inferred template counts. In a later analysis, generation probabilities were computed using a VDJ recombination model fitted to out-of-frame rearrangements, and the results were checked against IGoR. Hypergeometric tests were used in a later analysis to score TCR-TCR, TCR-HLA and TCR-CMV co-occurrence, with a repertoire-size bias correction applied to the TCR pairs. A later analysis estimated false discovery rates by permuting HLA or CMV assignments 20 times. A later analysis grouped co-occurring TCRs with DBSCAN, adding TCRdist sequence similarity when clustering within HLA-allele-positive subsets. For co-occurrence clustering, repertoires with fewer than 30,000 or more than 120,000 public chains were excluded, along with five repertoires with anomalous nucleotide sharing. TCRdb holds this immuneACCESS table with in-frame rearrangements only. Some clones are missing; in checked studies, unresolved V genes explain under half, and the rest has no known cause. V and J calls and clone size follow that table, whereas D and trimming were derived from the DNA. The sample table lists under 200,000 clones, more than 60% of them with a count of one. Less than 5% of the sample belongs to the ten largest clones.

About this clone itself: Its recognized antigen is unknown. Per-nucleotide qualities are absent, and no much larger clonotype sits a single base away.

The cohort comprised 710 or so healthy bone marrow donors. At the time of sampling, every cohort member was nominally healthy, though immune exposures that went unrecorded were likely present. The donor tested CMV seronegative and was one of the 352 seronegative cohort members. A peripheral blood sample was provided by each donor, and peripheral blood mononuclear cells were used for TCR beta sequencing. Genomic DNA was extracted from the blood cell samples with the Qiagen DNeasy Blood Extraction Kit. CDR1 SGHNT and CDR2 YYREEE were looked up in the germline V gene (reference sequence). The CDR3 spans 14 residues, from the cysteine through the phenylalanine. Only CDR3 DNA is held: 42 bases, read in frame from base 1. V is pruned by 4 bases and J by 7 bases, leaving 6 bases of the junction without a gene match. Results and caveats for the whole study, not just this receptor: The classifier was reported to diagnose cytomegalovirus status with high specificity and sensitivity in both the original and validation cohorts. A later genetic analysis associated a missense DCLRE1C variant with V-gene and J-gene trimming of TCR beta chains, and an independent cohort replicated the association. The authors suggested that the approach could potentially be generalized to other disease states and immunological phenotypes. A later genetic analysis reported fewer N-insertions in productive TCRs among donors in an Asian-associated ancestry cluster than the roughly 700-donor mean. The cohort was sequenced for TCR beta chains only, and without alpha or paired-chain data the features that could be detected were limited. Some IMGT-functional V segments, including TRBV6-2 and TRBV6-3, could not be distinguished by the 87-base-pair reads and were therefore excluded. In vitro tests confirmed that a few of the cytomegalovirus-associated TCR beta chains recognize cytomegalovirus antigens. Linkage disequilibrium might explain the correlated functional status among segregating V segments, but an unknown experimental factor could not be ruled out. HLA typing was unavailable for some donors at each locus, so association tests used only the typed subset. A further reported finding was that TCR beta sequences accurately predicted the HLA-A and HLA-B alleles for most subjects in the first cohort. A later analysis associated 15,000 or so TCR beta sequences with specific HLA alleles at a false discovery rate of 0.05. A later analysis found that most CMV-associated TCR beta chains appeared HLA-restricted, with HLA associations seemingly driven largely by CMV exposure. For the cohort, immune exposure information was limited to CMV serostatus. Because counts were too low, roughly 17 rarely observed V segments, including chromosome 9 orphons, were left out of the earlier analysis of approximately 580 of the donors. The presence/absence analyses assumed that sequencing depth was roughly uniform across donors, and that assumption may not be true. Most TCR sequences were seen in very few donors, while some public TCRs were found in many individuals. Assigning TCR associations to individual alleles was difficult when HLA alleles, especially DR and DQ, strongly co-occurred. The study listed 150 to 200 TCR beta chains as associated with cytomegalovirus. A later analysis found that HLA-associated TCR beta chains were more clonally expanded and had lower generation probabilities than equally common non-associated chains. The sequencing pipeline was judged likely to have produced a cluster of highly shared sequence variants as a technical artifact. In a later analysis, TCR association rates were found to vary across HLA loci, with the most associated TCRs seen for DRB1 alleles and the fewest for HLA-C alleles. Broadly in line with IMGT annotations, most TCR beta V segments showed up in productive rearrangements about 87% or about 30% of the time in an earlier analysis of some 590 of the donors. According to a later analysis, parvovirus B19, influenza, CMV and Epstein-Barr virus appeared linked to several top co-occurrence clusters.

This sequence originates from a male donor in good health and CMV-seronegative. Sequences were obtained from PBMCs. The rearrangement combines TRBV5-4 with TRBJ2-7; TRBD2 aligns with 12 central bases. CDR3 loop: CASSILAGGREQYF. At the DNA level, the sequence is TGTGCCAGCAGCATACTAGCGGGAGGAAGGGAGCAGTACTTC.